Presented here are 16 T cell receptor beta chains from one specimen sequenced in a study of shared clonotypes between healthy human individuals. Some clones are missing from TCRdb's copy, which holds only in-frame ones; the method was immunoSEQ multiplex PCR. Of 400,000 to 600,000 clones listed, over 60% are singletons. Input material: PBMCs. The source is a middle-aged woman in good health. Some clones in this sample may be carry-over from other donors' samples.

The chain employs TRBV4-3 and TRBJ1-6; no definite D call. The V gene lost 1 base and the J gene lost 4 bases, with 14 bases spanning the gap. Germline V gene sequence: CDR1 LGHNA, CDR2 YSLEER. The length of the CDR3 is 17 residues. Here the CDR3 DNA reads TGCGCCAGCAGCCAAGGGACCGGTGGGAAATATAATTCACCCCTCCACTTT. The encoded protein is CASSQGTGGKYNSPLHF.

For this clone: At one end, the junction sequence differs from germline, possibly due to a read error. This chain connects TRBV27 to TRBJ2-3; TRBD1 matches at 11 bases. The CDR3 covers 18 residues. CDR1 and CDR2 (germline): MNHEY, SMNVEV (reference sequence). The CDR3: CASSPAQTWTGGTDTQCF. The CDR3 DNA reads as TGTGCCAGCAGTCCCGCCCAAACCTGGACAGGGGGCACAGATACGCAGTGTTTT.

This clone occurred once. This may be a read error, as it is one base from a much larger clone. This rearrangement joins TRBV11-3 to TRBJ2-5; 7 nucleotides line up with TRBD1. The CDR3 has 14 amino acids. Germline CDR1 is SGHNT and CDR2 is YENEEA. V shed 5 bases and J 0 bases; nucleotides not matched to a gene: 3. DNA for the CDR3: TGTGCCAGCAGCCCCGGGACAGACCAAGAGACCCAGTACTTC. Translating gives CASSPGTDQETQYF.

The rearrangement uses TRBV9 and TRBJ1-2; TRBD1 matches 9 bases. V was pared by 4 bases and J by 7 bases, with 5 bases of the junction left unmatched. Germline assignment: CDR1 SGDLS and CDR2 YYNGEE. The length of the CDR3 is 13 residues. The DNA for the CDR3 is TGTGCCAGCAGCCTGGACAGGGGTTTTGGCTACACCTTC. Protein product: CASSLDRGFGYTF.

This clone was counted a single time. The gene calls are TRBV9 and TRBJ2-7; D gene uncertain. From germline, CDR1 is SGDLS and CDR2 YYNGEE. Trimming left V 4 bases short and J 0 bases short, with 17 bases between. The CDR3 is 16 residues long. The CDR3 is CASSPRLLPGSYEQYF. Written as DNA, the CDR3 is TGTGCCAGCAGCCCGAGACTTTTGCCCGGCTCCTACGAGCAGTACTTC.

The rearrangement joins TRBV7-2 to TRBJ2-3, with D hard to call. V lost 5 bases, J lost 2 bases, and 11 bases lay in between. Germline V gene lookup returns CDR1 SGHTA and CDR2 FQGNSA. The CDR3 has 14 amino acids. The CDR3 here is CASSPLRNTDTQYF. CDR3 nucleotide sequence: TGTGCCAGCAGCCCCCTCAGGAACACAGATACGCAGTATTTT.

The V gene is TRBV7-8, the J gene TRBJ2-6, with a possible D match to TRBD2 (6 bases). The CDR3 covers 17 residues. Germline loops: CDR1 SGHVS, CDR2 FQNEAQ. The V end lost 3 bases, the J end lost 1 base, and 13 bases lay between the germline ends. CDR3 DNA sequence: TGTGCCAGCAGCTTGCGGGGTGGGGGTTCTGGGGCCAACGTCCTGACTTTC. This sequence encodes CASSLRGGGSGANVLTF.

This chain uses TRBV4-1 with TRBJ1-3; a weak D match, TRBD1 (5 bases). The CDR3 spans 17 residues. Looked up from germline, CDR1 is MGHRA and CDR2 is YSYEKL. The V end was cut by 5 bases, the J end by 0 bases, with 17 bases between. The CDR3 DNA reads TGCGCCAGCAGCGAAATTCCAGGGTTTTTCTCTGGAAACACCATATATTTT. This translates into CASSEIPGFFSGNTIYF.

This clone has a single count. This chain uses TRBV27 with TRBJ2-1, with TRBD2 matching 15 bases. The germline V gene encodes CDR1 MNHEY and CDR2 SMNVEV (reference sequence). J gave up 7 bases and V 5 bases, and 3 bases lay outside the gene matches. This CDR3 has 15 amino acids. CDR3 amino acids: CASSEGTSGRNEQFF. CDR3 nucleotide sequence: TGTGCCAGCAGTGAGGGGACTAGCGGGAGGAATGAGCAGTTCTTC.

The chain couples TRBV5-4 to TRBJ2-7, with D maybe TRBD2 (5 bases). Trimming pared 4 bases from V and 0 bases from J, leaving 11 bases between. CDR3 length: 14 residues. Germline V gene sequence: CDR1 SGHNT, CDR2 YYREEE (reference sequence). The CDR3 DNA follows: TGTGCCAGCAGCCGCCCCGGGGACTCCTACGAGCAGTACTTC. It encodes CASSRPGDSYEQYF.

The rearrangement joins TRBV18 to TRBJ2-5; D not resolved. The CDR3 runs to 13 residues. The ends were cut back, 4 bases at V and 2 bases at J, with 8 bases in the middle. Germline values: CDR1 KGHSH, CDR2 LQKENI. CDR3 loop: CASSQTPQETQYF. Written as DNA, the CDR3 is TGTGCCAGCTCACAGACACCACAAGAGACCCAGTACTTC. The full variable domain, its missing parts supplied by reference TRBV18 and TRBJ2-5, is NAGVMQNPRHLVRRRGQEARLRCSPMKGHSHVYWYRQLPEEGLKFMVYLQKENIIDESGMPKERFSAEFPKEGPSILRIQQVVRGDSAAYFCASSQTPQETQYFGPGTRLLVL.

This clone was seen a handful of times. This rearrangement joins TRBV30 to TRBJ1-2, with D uncertain. CDR1 GTSNPN and CDR2 SVGIG come from the germline V gene (reference sequence). The CDR3 has 12 residues. The ends were cut back, 1 base at V and 6 bases at J, with 9 bases in the middle. CDR3 loop: CAWSGGRNGYTF. The CDR3 DNA follows: TGTGCCTGGAGTGGGGGAAGGAATGGCTACACCTTC. Complete variable domain (other parts from reference TRBV30 and TRBJ1-2): SQTIHQWPATLVQPVGSPLSLECTVEGTSNPNLYWYRQAAGRGLQLLFYSVGIGQISSEVPQNLSASRPQDRQFILSSKKLLLSDSGFYLCAWSGGRNGYTFGSGTRLTVV.

The rearrangement joins TRBV5-6 to TRBJ2-7; 8 bases align to TRBD2. The CDR3 has 15 amino acids. V lost 0 bases to trimming and J lost 4 bases; unmatched junction nucleotides: 6. CDR1 SGHDT and CDR2 YYEEEE come from the germline V gene. In nucleotides, the CDR3 is TGTGCCAGCAGCTTGGGCGGGGGGCTTACGTACGAGCAGTACTTC. This codes for CASSLGGGLTYEQYF.

This clone was picked up one time. The rearrangement uses TRBV19 and TRBJ1-5; the D is unclear. The CDR3 has 13 residues. V lost 3 bases to trimming and J lost 5 bases, with 8 bases between them. Germline CDR1 and CDR2: LNHDA and SQIVND (reference sequence). CDR3 sequence (DNA): TGTGCCAGTAGTATTGAGGTCGATCAGCCCCAGCATTTT. Translated: CASSIEVDQPQHF.

The DNA for the CDR3 is TGTGCCCGCCAGGGGGGGGGTAGCGGGAGGACATCCCTCTCCTACGAGCAGTACTTC. As protein: CARQGGGSGRTSLSYEQYF. This chain links TRBV28 with TRBJ2-7; 10 bases are shared with TRBD2. V lost 11 bases, J lost 0 bases, and 22 bases stayed unmatched. Looked up from germline, CDR1 is MDHEN and CDR2 is SYDVKM. There are 19 residues in the CDR3.

The rearrangement links TRBV28 to TRBJ2-5, with D perhaps TRBD1 (5 bases). V was clipped by 1 base and J by 1 base, with 7 bases between them. The CDR3 has 14 residues. Germline assignment: CDR1 MDHEN and CDR2 SYDVKM. The CDR3 region has the DNA TGTGCCAGCAGTTTATTAGGGGTCCAAGAGACCCAGTACTTC. It translates to CASSLLGVQETQYF.